The subject of this entry is one T cell receptor beta chain. This sample stems from a study of shared clonotypes between healthy human individuals. Each sample came from a Caucasian adult donor living in Nashville, Tennessee. CD4+ cells yielded CD45RA+ naive and CD45RA-negative memory subsets. Execution of the assay was at deep level. Using immunoSEQ multiplex PCR, the repertoire was profiled, and TCRdb retains in-frame clones only, with some absent. The table has about 600,000 clones, about 96% seen once. Germline-derived CDR1 and CDR2 are SGHRS and YFSETQ. This CDR3 has 14 residues. Trimming took 4 bases from V and 4 from J; bases not matched to a gene: 5.

Sequences were obtained from naive CD4+ T cells sorted from blood. Subset noted: CD45RA+ positively selected. The clonotype comes from a woman in her twenties or thirties in good health. V usage is TRBV5-1 and J usage is TRBJ2-5; 9 bases map to TRBD1. CDR3 loop: CASSSRQGGETQYF. The CDR3 nucleotides read TGCGCCAGCAGCAGCAGACAGGGGGGAGAGACCCAGTACTTC.